This T cell receptor beta chain derives from a study of shared clonotypes between healthy human individuals. The study, taken as a whole, reports: Compared with memory subsets, naive subsets generally had larger estimated richness.

Some clones are missing from TCRdb's copy, which holds only in-frame ones; the method was immunoSEQ multiplex PCR. The sample comprises 950,000 to 1,100,000 clones, approximately 80% of which are singletons, and around 0.6% rests with the top ten. To note about this clone: The antigen is not known. The sample holds other DNA sequences that translate to the same CDR3.

The CDR3 has 13 residues. Trimming took 2 bases from V and 3 from J, leaving 9 bases between them. Germline V gives CDR1 SGHDT, CDR2 YYEEEE. What was sequenced was memory CD4+ T cells from PBMCs. Documented subset: CD45RA-negative fraction. The rearrangement uses TRBV5-6 and TRBJ2-7; D is unclear. The sequence derives from a man younger than 30 in good health. Some clones in this sample may be carry-over from other donors' samples. CDR3: CASSFGEVYEQYF. DNA for the CDR3: TGTGCCAGCAGCTTCGGAGAGGTCTACGAGCAGTACTTC.